The 22 T cell receptor beta chains presented below share a single source sample, sequenced in a study of T cells in women clearing cervical HPV infection. Repertoires were generated with immunoSEQ multiplex PCR, while TCRdb's copy carries only in-frame clones and drops some. This specimen shows roughly 45,000 clones; the ten leading clones hold more than 0.8%. The sequencing sample was made of blood buffy coat. The receptors come from a woman between 18 and 70 years old with a cervical HPV16 infection that either progressed to CIN3+ or cleared (not recorded which).

Remarks on this clone: The CDR3 end is not reached by the read, which stops 3 residues before it; the germline J gene fills it in. The gene calls are TRBV7-9 and TRBJ1-2; D is possibly TRBD1 (5 bases). Germline CDR1 and CDR2: SEHNR and FQNEAQ (reference sequence). The CDR3 extends over 14 amino acids. Incomplete CDR3 DNA: TGTGCCAGCAGAGGGCAGGGAGTCACAGATACC. Translating it yields CASRGQGVTDT. The entire CDR3 reads CASRGQGVTDTYTF.

Points on this clone: The CDR3 end lies 3 residues beyond the end of the read and is filled in from the germline J gene. The chain employs TRBV5-1 and TRBJ1-2; no reliable D call. Trimming cost V 0 bases and J 5 bases, with 11 bases left between them. Germline CDR1 reads SGHRS; CDR2 reads YFSETQ. This CDR3 is built from 14 residues. The CDR3 is CASSLGLGGYGYTF. Partial CDR3 DNA: TGCGCCAGCAGCTTGGGGCTAGGCGGTTATGGC.

CDR3: CASSLVGLDFSGANVLFF. The CDR3 bases that were read are TGTGCCAGCAGCTTAGTGGGACTGGACTTCTCTGGGGCCAACGTG. The rearrangement uses TRBV7-8 and TRBJ2-2, with a tentative D call TRBD2 (6 bases). With the read ending 3 residues before the CDR3 end, the germline J gene is used to fill in that end. CDR1 and CDR2 (germline): SGHVS, FQNEAQ. This CDR3 is built from 18 residues.

The CDR3 bases that were read are TGTGCCAGCAGCTTTAAGAGAACTTATCAGAACACCGGGGAG. This encodes CASSFKRTYQNTGE. The whole CDR3 protein reads CASSFKRTYQNTGELFF. This sequence joins TRBV7-8 and TRBJ2-2; the D is unclear. The CDR3 end is not reached by the read, which stops 3 residues before it; the germline J gene fills it in. This CDR3 comprises 17 residues. CDR1 is SGHVS and CDR2 is FQNEAQ in the germline V gene. V gave up 3 bases and J gave up 1 base, with 15 bases separating them.

In the case of this clone: The CDR3 is cut off 3 residues early in the read; its end comes from the germline J gene. The rearrangement links TRBV19 to TRBJ1-1; 10 nucleotides match TRBD1. CDR3 size: 18 residues. Trimming took 5 bases from V and 6 from J; bases not matched to a gene: 18. Germline values: CDR1 LNHDA, CDR2 SQIVND (reference sequence). CDR3 in amino acids: CASSPRGGGTGVDSEAFF. The covered CDR3 bases are TGTGCCAGTAGTCCCCGCGGGGGGGGGACAGGGGTTGATTCTGAA.

Details on this clone: The read ends 3 residues early relative to the CDR3; the germline J gene fills the gap. Other DNA sequences within the sample encode an identical CDR3. This rearrangement joins TRBV19 to TRBJ1-3; D possibly corresponds to TRBD1 (5 bases). Germline V gives CDR1 LNHDA, CDR2 SQIVND (reference sequence). The V gene lost 8 bases and the J gene lost 0 bases, with 11 bases spanning the gap. The CDR3 length is 14 residues. CDR3 DNA, as far as it was read: TGTGCCAGTTCCCCGGGGGGCTCTGGAAACACC. This translates into CASSPGGSGNT. The whole CDR3 is CASSPGGSGNTIYF.

On this clone: Coverage ceases 3 residues before the CDR3 finishes, and the germline J gene fills in the end. The chain combines TRBV5-1 with TRBJ1-1; 7 nucleotides match TRBD1. CDR1 and CDR2 from the germline V gene are SGHRS and YFSETQ. The CDR3 extends over 16 amino acids. Germline trimming cut 3 bases from V and 1 base from J; bases unmatched to any gene: 9. CDR3 bases read: TGCGCCAGCAGCTCAAACCCGGGACAGTGGAACACTGAA. As protein: CASSSNPGQWNTE. The CDR3 in its entirety is CASSSNPGQWNTEAFF.

A remark on this clone: The junction and the germline gene differ at one end; a read error may be behind it. The missing CDR3 end, 3 residues past where the read stops, is filled in from the germline J gene. This sample also contains other DNA sequences that code for the same CDR3. The chain joins TRBV18 to TRBJ1-3; D might be TRBD1 (6 bases). CDR1 and CDR2 from the germline V gene are KGHSH and LQKENI. The CDR3 sequence is 15 residues long. Incomplete CDR3 DNA: TGTGCCAGCTCACCACCGGGGGGGCCCGGAAACACA. It is translated as CASSPPGGPGNT. The entire CDR3 protein is CASSPPGGPGNTIYF.

Details on this clone: The read stops 3 residues short of the end of the CDR3; the missing end is completed from the germline J gene. V usage is TRBV6-1 and J usage is TRBJ2-2; TRBD1 matches at 10 bases. There are 16 residues in the CDR3. CDR1 is MNHNS and CDR2 is SASEGT in the germline V gene. This chain's CDR3 is CASSEARTGGNEKLFF. CDR3 DNA, as far as it was read: TGTGCCAGCAGTGAAGCAAGGACAGGGGGGAATGAAAAG.

Notes on this clone: Sequencing ends 3 residues short of the CDR3 end; the germline J gene provides the rest. The rearrangement links TRBV18 to TRBJ2-5, with a tentative D call TRBD1 (6 bases). The ends were cut back, 3 bases at V and 3 bases at J, with 17 bases in the middle. Germline lookup yields CDR1 KGHSH and CDR2 LQKENI. CDR3 length: 16 residues. The CDR3 region is CASSPAGAAWEETQYF. The DNA read from the CDR3 is TGTGCCAGCTCACCTGCAGGGGCCGCTTGGGAAGAGACC.

On this clone: The read stops 3 residues short of the end of the CDR3; the missing end is completed from the germline J gene. This chain joins TRBV5-1 and TRBJ2-3, with TRBD1 identical over 7 bases. The CDR3 contains 15 residues. Germline V gives CDR1 SGHRS, CDR2 YFSETQ. V lost 0 bases to trimming and J lost 8 bases; unmatched junction nucleotides: 9. CDR3 residues: CASSLGDRDPATQYF. The sequenced CDR3 bases are TGCGCCAGCAGCTTGGGTGACAGGGACCCCGCTACG.

CDR3 sequence reads: CASSFGQGSYNEQFF. Incomplete CDR3 DNA: TGCGCCAGCAGCTTCGGCCAGGGCTCCTACAATGAG. The chain has TRBV5-1 and TRBJ2-1, with a possible D match to TRBD1 (5 bases). The CDR3 end falls 3 residues outside the read, so it is completed with the germline J gene. The CDR3 runs to 15 residues. The V end was cut by 2 bases, the J end by 0 bases, with 9 bases between. CDR1 is SGHRS and CDR2 is YFSETQ in the germline V gene.

Points on this clone: The read finishes 3 residues shy of the CDR3 end, and the germline J gene is used to complete it. This chain links TRBV12-3 or TRBV12-4 with TRBJ2-2; D possibly corresponds to TRBD2 (7 bases). With 3 bases removed from V and 5 bases from J, the gap between germline ends came to 13 bases. The CDR3 is 15 residues long. The covered CDR3 bases are TGTGCCAGCAGTTTTCGGGGGGCGCGTACCGGGGAG. This encodes CASSFRGARTGE. The CDR3 as a whole reads CASSFRGARTGELFF.

About this clone: The CDR3 extends 3 residues past the end of the read, so its final part is completed from the germline J gene. The J gene is TRBJ2-7, the V gene TRBV12-3 or TRBV12-4, with TRBD2 matching over 11 bases. This CDR3 is 16 amino acids long. Losses at the gene ends were 3 bases for V and 5 bases for J; bases not matched to a gene: 9. Partial CDR3 DNA: TGTGCCAGCAGTTTTATTAGCGGGGGGGCTTTAGACGAG. This sequence encodes CASSFISGGALDE. The whole CDR3 region reads CASSFISGGALDEQYF.

A remark on this clone: From the germline J gene comes the end of the CDR3, since the read stops 3 residues before it. The V gene is TRBV5-1, the J gene TRBJ2-3; 10 nucleotides align to TRBD2. Germline lookup yields CDR1 SGHRS and CDR2 YFSETQ. This CDR3 region has 16 residues. J gave up 1 base and V 1 base, and 3 bases lay outside the gene matches. The CDR3 bases that were read are TGCGCCAGCAGCTTGCGGCTAGCGGGGGGCACAGATACG. As protein: CASSLRLAGGTDT. The whole CDR3 protein reads CASSLRLAGGTDTQYF.

A remark on this clone: The sequence runs out 3 residues before the end of the CDR3; the remainder is reconstructed from the germline J gene. The genes are TRBV30 and TRBJ1-1; the match to TRBD1 covers 9 bases. This CDR3 is built from 12 residues. The germline V gene has CDR1 GTSNPN and CDR2 SVGIG (reference sequence). The sequenced CDR3 bases are TGTGCCTGGAGTGTAGGGACAGGGAAA. Its translation is CAWSVGTGK. In full, the CDR3 reads CAWSVGTGKAFF.

Concerning this clone itself: With the read ending 3 residues before the CDR3 end, the germline J gene is used to fill in that end. This chain links TRBV7-9 with TRBJ1-4; tentatively, D is TRBD1 (6 bases). Germline CDR1 SEHNR, CDR2 FQNEAQ (reference sequence). CDR3 length: 14 residues. The V and J ends lost 7 bases and 8 bases respectively, with 17 bases between them. The sequenced CDR3 bases are TGTGCCAGCAACAACAGGGATTCTGGAGAAAAA. This sequence encodes CASNNRDSGEK. The whole CDR3 is CASNNRDSGEKLFF.

With regard to this clone: The CDR3 goes on 3 residues after the read ends, and that part is filled in from the germline J gene. V usage is TRBV18 and J usage is TRBJ1-2, with 7 bases matching TRBD1. CDR1 and CDR2 from the germline V gene are KGHSH and LQKENI. CDR3 size: 14 residues. Partial CDR3 DNA: TGTGCCAGCTCCAGGACAGGAGGGGTCTACGAC. This codes for CASSRTGGVYD. The entire CDR3 protein reads CASSRTGGVYDYTF.

Remarks on this clone: The DNA ends 3 residues before the CDR3 does, and the rest of the CDR3 is filled in from the germline J gene. The V gene is TRBV19, the J gene TRBJ2-2; 12 positions agree with TRBD2. J lost 2 bases, V lost 5 bases, and 9 bases had no gene match. Germline V gene sequence: CDR1 LNHDA, CDR2 SQIVND (reference sequence). This CDR3 spans 18 amino acids. CDR3 in amino acids: CASSPAGLAGINTGELFF. CDR3 DNA, as far as it was read: TGTGCCAGTAGTCCCGCCGGACTAGCGGGGATAAACACCGGGGAG.

Notes on this clone: Coverage ceases 3 residues before the CDR3 finishes, and the germline J gene fills in the end. This chain uses TRBV30 with TRBJ2-7; D is perhaps TRBD1 (5 bases). The CDR3 has 12 amino acids. From germline, CDR1 is GTSNPN and CDR2 SVGIG (reference sequence). V gave up 0 bases and J gave up 6 bases, with 9 bases separating them. CDR3 DNA (partial): TGTGCCTGGAGTGTATCCAGGGCCGAG. It is translated as CAWSVSRAE. In full, the CDR3 reads CAWSVSRAEQYF.

Regarding this clone: The read stops 3 residues short of the end of the CDR3; the missing end is completed from the germline J gene. The chain uses TRBV2 and TRBJ1-5; 8 nucleotides line up with TRBD1. The germline V gene encodes CDR1 SNHLY and CDR2 FYNNEI. V was pared by 4 bases and J by 4 bases, with 9 bases of the junction left unmatched. The CDR3 is 16 amino acids. Partial CDR3 DNA: TGTGCCAGCAGTGGGAAAGGACAGGGCCTTAATCAGCCC. Translating gives CASSGKGQGLNQP. The CDR3 as a whole reads CASSGKGQGLNQPQHF.

On this clone: The read ends 3 residues early relative to the CDR3; the germline J gene fills the gap. J is TRBJ1-1 and V is TRBV7-2, with D perhaps matching TRBD1 (6 bases). The length of the CDR3 is 14 residues. The V end lost 5 bases, the J end lost 4 bases, and 14 bases lay between the germline ends. Germline CDR1 is SGHTA and CDR2 is FQGNSA. The covered CDR3 bases are TGTGCCAGCAGCAAAGGGGGTATAGGCACTGAA. Its translation: CASSKGGIGTE. The entire CDR3 protein reads CASSKGGIGTEAFF.